The 20 T cell receptor beta chains below come from one sample, sequenced in a study of blood T cell repertoires in COVID-19. Profiled with immunoSEQ multiplex PCR; TCRdb holds only in-frame clones, not every one. The data contain about 69,000 clones, about 80% of them singletons. The sequenced material came from peripheral blood. The source of these receptors is a man aged 50 to 60 with COVID-19, enrolled during active disease.

This clone was detected a few times. The CDR3 DNA reads TGTGCCAGCAGTGATAGGCAGGGACTTCGGGTCATTCAGTACTTC. Its protein is CASSDRQGLRVIQYF. V is TRBV25-1 and J is TRBJ2-4, with D possibly matching TRBD2 (6 bases). Germline loops: CDR1 MGHDK, CDR2 SYGVNS. The CDR3 has 15 residues. Trimming shortened V by 3 bases and J by 9 bases, and 18 bases separated the two germline ends.

The V and J genes are TRBV5-1 and TRBJ2-1; D is perhaps TRBD1 (6 bases). Germline-derived CDR1 and CDR2 are SGHRS and YFSETQ. V was trimmed by 4 bases and J by 6 bases, leaving 17 bases between them. This CDR3 has 15 residues. CDR3 protein: CASSPLSGTLNEQFF. As DNA, the CDR3 is TGCGCCAGCAGCCCCCTTTCCGGGACACTCAATGAGCAGTTCTTC.

V gene TRBV5-6 combines with J gene TRBJ1-3; weak D call: TRBD1 (6 bases). The CDR3 is made up of 17 amino acids. The V gene lost 2 bases and the J gene lost 0 bases, with 15 bases spanning the gap. Looked up from germline, CDR1 is SGHDT and CDR2 is YYEEEE. CDR3 in amino acids: CASSFGQGTFSGNTIYF. The CDR3 DNA is TGTGCCAGCAGCTTTGGTCAGGGGACCTTCTCTGGAAACACCATATATTTT.

This clone was counted between two and nine times. The CDR3 spells CASSPGQGLIGELFF. CDR3 in DNA: TGCGCCAGCAGCCCGGGACAGGGGTTGATCGGGGAGCTGTTTTTT. The rearrangement joins TRBV4-1 to TRBJ2-2; 10 nucleotides agree with TRBD1. Germline values: CDR1 MGHRA, CDR2 YSYEKL. The CDR3 consists of 15 residues. The V and J ends lost 4 bases and 7 bases, in that order; junction bases with no gene match: 6.

There are a few counts of this clone. The rearrangement uses TRBV5-1 and TRBJ1-1; 9 bases fit TRBD1. The CDR3 covers 17 residues. Germline trimming cut 2 bases from V and 1 base from J; bases unmatched to any gene: 9. CDR1 and CDR2 (germline): SGHRS, YFSETQ. CDR3 residues: CASSFNRMDRGNTEAFF. The DNA for the CDR3 is TGCGCCAGCAGCTTCAACCGAATGGACAGGGGGAACACTGAAGCTTTCTTT.

This clone has more than one count but fewer than ten. The chain couples TRBV18 to TRBJ1-1, with TRBD1 identical over 12 bases. The CDR3 covers 15 residues. Trimming removed 0 bases from V and 7 bases from J; junction bases left unmatched: 3. CDR1 KGHSH and CDR2 LQKENI come from the germline V gene. As DNA, the CDR3 is TGTGCCAGCTCACCACCGGGACAGGGGGCGCGTGAAGCTTTCTTT. It specifies CASSPPGQGAREAFF. Together with reference TRBV18 and TRBJ1-1, the CDR3 gives the full variable domain: NAGVMQNPRHLVRRRGQEARLRCSPMKGHSHVYWYRQLPEEGLKFMVYLQKENIIDESGMPKERFSAEFPKEGPSILRIQQVVRGDSAAYFCASSPPGQGAREAFFGQGTRLTVV.

This chain links TRBV14 with TRBJ2-5; D is uncertain. The CDR3 has 13 amino acids. Trimming stripped 4 bases from V and 4 bases from J, with 10 bases between. CDR1 and CDR2 from the germline V gene are SGHDN and FVKESK. CDR3 loop: CASSRYRRETQYF. The CDR3 bases are TGTGCCAGCAGCCGTTACAGAAGAGAGACCCAGTACTTC.

The chain has TRBV13 and TRBJ2-7; 13 nucleotides agree with TRBD2. V gave up 3 bases and J gave up 7 bases; unmatched junction bases: 6. The CDR3 covers 15 residues. Germline values: CDR1 PRHDT, CDR2 FYEKMQ (reference sequence). CDR3 nucleotide sequence: TGTGCCAGCAGCTTCTCGACTAGCGGGGGGCTTGAGCAGTACTTC. Amino acids: CASSFSTSGGLEQYF.

This chain connects TRBV5-1 to TRBJ2-1; D is unresolved. V was trimmed by 4 bases and J by 6 bases, leaving 5 bases between them. Germline V gene sequence: CDR1 SGHRS, CDR2 YFSETQ. This CDR3 has 11 amino acids. The DNA of the CDR3 is TGCGCCAGCAGCAACAGCAATGAGCAGTTCTTC. Translation gives CASSNSNEQFF.

V gene TRBV21-1 combines with J gene TRBJ2-7; TRBD1, the D gene given by the table, was not confirmed from the DNA. TRBV21-1 is flagged as a pseudogene. This CDR3 has 17 residues. CDR3 DNA: TGTGCCAGCAGCAAAGCTGGCCCCGGGACAACATCCTACGAGCAGTACTTC. Its protein product is CASSKAGPGTTSYEQYF.

V is TRBV6-6 and J is TRBJ1-1; D uncertain. Between the trimmed V and J ends, which lost 4 bases and 5 bases, there was a span of 5 bases. The CDR3 totals 11 residues. Germline lookup yields CDR1 MNHNY and CDR2 SVGAGI (reference sequence). CDR3 amino acids: CASSLETEAFF. Here the CDR3 DNA reads TGTGCCAGCAGTTTAGAGACTGAAGCTTTCTTT.

This rearrangement joins TRBV4-3 to TRBJ1-3, with D tentatively TRBD1 (5 bases). V gave up 0 bases and J gave up 0 bases, with 9 bases separating them. Germline V gene lookup returns CDR1 LGHNA and CDR2 YSLEER. The CDR3 is 16 residues long. CDR3 nucleotides: TGCGCCAGCAGCCAAGAGGGGCAATTCTCTGGAAACACCATATATTTT. It yields the protein CASSQEGQFSGNTIYF.

The rearrangement uses TRBV14 and TRBJ2-7; D call uncertain. CDR3 length: 15 residues. The V and J ends lost 4 bases and 6 bases respectively, with 19 bases between them. CDR1 and CDR2 (germline): SGHDN, FVKESK. The CDR3 DNA reads TGTGCCAGCAGCCTAGGAGCCCAGTCCTTGAGCGAGCAGTACTTC. Amino acid sequence: CASSLGAQSLSEQYF.

The chain joins TRBV10-3 to TRBJ1-1; D is undetermined. Germline CDR1 is ENHRY and CDR2 is SYGVKD. The V end lost 3 bases, the J end lost 4 bases, and 15 bases lay between the germline ends. The CDR3 is 15 amino acids. CDR3 region: CAISERDLGGTEAFF. In nucleotides, the CDR3 is TGTGCCATCAGTGAACGGGATCTGGGTGGCACTGAAGCTTTCTTT.

The chain recombines TRBV18 with TRBJ2-2, with 8 nucleotides matching TRBD1. Per germline, CDR1 KGHSH and CDR2 LQKENI. The CDR3 spans 15 residues. Trimming cost V 9 bases and J 4 bases; bases outside gene matches: 10. DNA of the CDR3: TGTGCCAGTAACATCCTGGACAGGGTCACCGGGGAGCTGTTTTTT. Translated: CASNILDRVTGELFF.

This chain uses TRBV2 with TRBJ1-3, with D hard to call. The germline V and J ends were trimmed by 4 bases and 0 bases, with 10 bases remaining between them. This CDR3 contains 15 residues. Germline CDR1 SNHLY, CDR2 FYNNEI. CDR3 nucleotide sequence: TGTGCCAGCAGTGCGGTCCAGGCCTCTGGAAACACCATATATTTT. Translated: CASSAVQASGNTIYF.

This clone was detected only a few times. The rearrangement links TRBV7-3 to TRBJ2-2; perhaps TRBD1 as D (5 bases). The CDR3 runs 15 residues. V dropped 2 bases and J dropped 4 bases, with 11 bases sitting between them. Germline-derived CDR1 and CDR2 are SGHTA and FQGTGA. CDR3 in DNA: TGTGCCAGCAGCTTAGGGGCCCCGCCCACCGGGGAGCTGTTTTTT. Translated, it gives CASSLGAPPTGELFF. Full variable domain (rest looked up from reference TRBV7-3 and TRBJ2-2): GAGVSQTPSNKVTEKGKYVELRCDPISGHTALYWYRQSLGQGPEFLIYFQGTGAADDSGLPNDRFFAVRPEGSVSTLKIQRTERGDSAVYLCASSLGAPPTGELFFGEGSRLTVL.

The chain has TRBV7-9 and TRBJ1-2, with 9 nucleotides matching TRBD1. The V segment lost 5 bases and the J segment 8 bases; nucleotides outside the gene matches: 12. The length of the CDR3 is 15 residues. Germline-derived CDR1 and CDR2 are SEHNR and FQNEAQ (reference sequence). The CDR3 loop is CASSPSGTGFSGYTF. For the CDR3, the DNA is TGTGCCAGCAGCCCGAGCGGGACAGGGTTTTCGGGCTACACCTTC. Drawing the rest from reference TRBV7-9 and TRBJ1-2, the complete variable domain is DTGVSQNPRHKITKRGQNVTFRCDPISEHNRLYWYRQTLGQGPEFLTYFQNEAQLEKSRLLSDRFSAERPKGSFSTLEIQRTEQGDSAMYLCASSPSGTGFSGYTFGSGTRLTVV.

This clone was counted a few times. This chain links TRBV19 with TRBJ2-7; D call uncertain. There are 11 residues in the CDR3. Per germline, CDR1 LNHDA and CDR2 SQIVND (reference sequence). V gave up 5 bases and J gave up 3 bases, with 5 bases separating them. The CDR3 DNA sequence: TGTGCCAGTAGTGCCAGCTACGAGCAGTACTTC. Its protein is CASSASYEQYF.

This chain links TRBV10-2 with TRBJ2-5, with TRBD2 as a possible D gene (5 bases). The CDR3 runs to 13 residues. Germline values: CDR1 WSHSY, CDR2 SAAADI. V was trimmed by 2 bases and J by 10 bases, leaving 14 bases between them. This chain's CDR3 is CASSEGLPRDQYF. CDR3 coding DNA: TGCGCCAGCAGTGAGGGGTTACCCCGGGACCAGTACTTC.